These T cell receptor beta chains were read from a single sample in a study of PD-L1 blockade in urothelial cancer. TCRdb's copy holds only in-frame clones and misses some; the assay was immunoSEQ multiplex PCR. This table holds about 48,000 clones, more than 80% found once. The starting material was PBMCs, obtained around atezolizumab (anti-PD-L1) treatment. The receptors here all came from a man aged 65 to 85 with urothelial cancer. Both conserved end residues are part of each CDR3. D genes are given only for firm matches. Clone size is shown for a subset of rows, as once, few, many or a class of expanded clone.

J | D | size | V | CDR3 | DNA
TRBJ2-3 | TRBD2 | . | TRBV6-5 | CASSYSTSANTDTQYF | TGTGCCAGCAGTTACTCCACTAGCGCGAACACAGATACGCAGTATTTT
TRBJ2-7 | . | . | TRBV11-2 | CASSLDWLYEQYF | TGTGCCAGCAGCTTAGATTGGCTGTACGAGCAGTACTTC
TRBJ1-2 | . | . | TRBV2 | CASTTDGTVGYTF | TGTGCCAGCACCACGGACGGGACTGTCGGCTACACCTTC
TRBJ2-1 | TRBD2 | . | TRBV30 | CACPGLAGVEQFF | TGTGCCTGCCCAGGACTAGCGGGAGTTGAGCAGTTCTTC
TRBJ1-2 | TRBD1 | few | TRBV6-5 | CASGPGQGRLGYTF | TGTGCCAGCGGTCCGGGACAGGGGCGTCTGGGCTACACCTTC
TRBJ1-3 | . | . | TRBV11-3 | CASSLDGGNSGNTIYF | TGTGCCAGCAGCTTAGATGGGGGCAACTCTGGAAACACCATATATTTT
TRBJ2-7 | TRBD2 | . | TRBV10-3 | CAISSAGGYEQYF | TGTGCCATCAGTTCAGCGGGGGGGTACGAGCAGTACTTC
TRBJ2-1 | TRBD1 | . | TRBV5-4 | CASSLGQGASWDEQFF | TGTGCCAGCAGCTTGGGTCAGGGGGCATCGTGGGATGAGCAGTTCTTC
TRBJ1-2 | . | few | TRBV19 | CASSITTQANYGYTF | TGTGCCAGTAGTATAACAACACAGGCAAACTATGGCTACACCTTC
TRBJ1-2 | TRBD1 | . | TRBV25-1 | CASRGQGRNYGYTF | TGTGCCAGCAGGGGACAGGGGCGAAACTATGGCTACACCTTC